What follows are 2 T cell receptor beta chains derived from one specimen sequenced in a study of cytomegalovirus exposure and HLA in healthy donors. The study ran its PCR with 60 Vbeta and 13 Jbeta primers. Sequencing used immunoSEQ multiplex PCR; TCRdb keeps in-frame clones, though not all of them. Of around 150,000 clones listed, 80% are singletons. The material sequenced was PBMCs. The receptors come from a man aged 18 to 35 in good health and CMV-seropositive.

This sequence joins TRBV7-9 and TRBJ2-5; the match to TRBD2 covers 7 bases. Germline assignment: CDR1 SEHNR and CDR2 FQNEAQ (reference sequence). CDR3 size: 16 residues. V lost 4 bases, J lost 1 base, and 9 bases stayed unmatched. The chain's CDR3 is CASSSFRGDPQETQYF. The CDR3 coding sequence is TGTGCCAGCAGCTCATTTCGGGGGGACCCCCAAGAGACCCAGTACTTC.

This clone appeared a few times. This chain joins TRBV9 and TRBJ2-2; 9 nucleotides agree with TRBD1. There are 15 residues in the CDR3. The germline gives CDR1 SGDLS, CDR2 YYNGEE. The V and J ends lost 3 bases and 7 bases, in that order; junction bases with no gene match: 7. CDR3 residues: CASSGRTGARGELFF. CDR3 in DNA: TGTGCCAGCAGCGGACGGACAGGGGCTCGCGGGGAGCTGTTTTTT.